This TCR beta chain was captured in a study of cytomegalovirus exposure and HLA in healthy donors. Both 60 Vbeta primers and 13 Jbeta primers went into the PCR. The repertoire was sequenced with immunoSEQ multiplex PCR; TCRdb's copy has only in-frame clones and lacks some. The sample holds around 130,000 clones, more than 65% seen once. Germline lookup yields CDR1 ENHRY and CDR2 SYGVKD. This CDR3 is built from 15 residues. V gave up 1 base and J gave up 0 bases, with 10 bases separating them. All donors participated as healthy donors of bone marrow. Study conclusions and caveats: The classifier, whose performance was assessed in both the original and validation cohorts, reportedly diagnosed cytomegalovirus status with high specificity and sensitivity.

Concerning this clone: Its antigen remains unidentified.

Input material: PBMCs. The source is a woman between 18 and 30 years old in good health and CMV-seropositive. The V call is TRBV10-3, the J call TRBJ2-7, with D possibly TRBD1 on 6 matching bases. CDR3 DNA sequence: TGTGCCATCAGTGAGTTCCGGACAGACTCCTACGAGCAGTACTTC. This gives the protein CAISEFRTDSYEQYF.